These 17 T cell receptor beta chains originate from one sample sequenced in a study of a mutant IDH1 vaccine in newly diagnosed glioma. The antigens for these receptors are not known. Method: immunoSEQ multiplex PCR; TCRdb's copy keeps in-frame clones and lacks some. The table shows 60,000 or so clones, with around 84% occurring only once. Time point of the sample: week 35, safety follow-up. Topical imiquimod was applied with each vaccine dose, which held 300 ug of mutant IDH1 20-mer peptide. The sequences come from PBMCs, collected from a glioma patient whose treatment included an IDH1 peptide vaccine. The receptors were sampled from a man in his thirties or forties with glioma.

The CDR3 region is CSARSGTEAFF. The DNA of the CDR3 is TGCAGTGCTAGATCGGGGACTGAAGCTTTCTTT. The V call is TRBV20-1, the J call TRBJ1-1; D not certain. Germline values: CDR1 DFQATT, CDR2 SNEGSKA (reference sequence). Trimming took off 2 bases at V and 5 bases at J, with 6 bases between the two ends. The CDR3 extends over 11 amino acids.

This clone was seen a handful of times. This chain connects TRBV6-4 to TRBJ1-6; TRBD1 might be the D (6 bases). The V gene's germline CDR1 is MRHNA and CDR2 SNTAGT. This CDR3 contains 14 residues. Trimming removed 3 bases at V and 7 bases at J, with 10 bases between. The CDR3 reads CASSENRDNSPLHF. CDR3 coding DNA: TGTGCCAGCAGTGAGAACAGGGACAATTCACCCCTCCACTTT.

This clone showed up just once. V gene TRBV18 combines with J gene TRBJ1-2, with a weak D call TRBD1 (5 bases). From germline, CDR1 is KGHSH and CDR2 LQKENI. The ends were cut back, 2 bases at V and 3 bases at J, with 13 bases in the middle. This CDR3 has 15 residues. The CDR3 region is CASSPLSGADYGYTF. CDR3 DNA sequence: TGTGCCAGCTCACCATTGAGCGGGGCAGACTATGGCTACACCTTC.

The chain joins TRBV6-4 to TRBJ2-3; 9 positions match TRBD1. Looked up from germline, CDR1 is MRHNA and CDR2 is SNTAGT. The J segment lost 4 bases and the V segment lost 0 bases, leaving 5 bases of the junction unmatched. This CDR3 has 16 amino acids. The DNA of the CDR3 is TGTGCCAGCAGTGACTCGGAGACAGGGGGACCAGATACGCAGTATTTT. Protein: CASSDSETGGPDTQYF.

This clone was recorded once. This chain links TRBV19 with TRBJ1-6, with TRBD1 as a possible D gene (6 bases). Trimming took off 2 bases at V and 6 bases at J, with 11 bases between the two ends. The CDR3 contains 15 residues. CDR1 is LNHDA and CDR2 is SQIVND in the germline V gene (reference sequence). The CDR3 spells CASSIWDTGNSPLHF. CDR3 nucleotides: TGTGCCAGTAGTATATGGGACACCGGTAATTCACCCCTCCACTTT.

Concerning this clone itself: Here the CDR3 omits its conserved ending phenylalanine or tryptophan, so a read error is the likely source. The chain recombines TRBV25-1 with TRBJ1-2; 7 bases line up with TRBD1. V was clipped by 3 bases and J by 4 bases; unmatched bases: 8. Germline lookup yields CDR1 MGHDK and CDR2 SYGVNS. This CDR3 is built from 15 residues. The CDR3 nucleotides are TGTGCCAGCAGTGATTTCTCCGACAGGGCCTATGGCTACACCGTC. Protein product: CASSDFSDRAYGYTV.

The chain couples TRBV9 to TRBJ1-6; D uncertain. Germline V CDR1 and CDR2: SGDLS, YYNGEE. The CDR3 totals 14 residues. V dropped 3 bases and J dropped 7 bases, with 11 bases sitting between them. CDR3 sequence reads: CASSADVRNSPLHF. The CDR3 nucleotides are TGTGCCAGCAGCGCGGACGTTAGGAATTCACCCCTCCACTTT.

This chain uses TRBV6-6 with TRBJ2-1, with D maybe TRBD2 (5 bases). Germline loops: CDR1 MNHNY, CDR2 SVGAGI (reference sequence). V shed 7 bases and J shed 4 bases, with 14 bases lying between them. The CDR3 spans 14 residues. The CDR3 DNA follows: TGTGCCAGCACCCTCCGGGGTATGTACAATGAGCAGTTCTTC. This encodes CASTLRGMYNEQFF.

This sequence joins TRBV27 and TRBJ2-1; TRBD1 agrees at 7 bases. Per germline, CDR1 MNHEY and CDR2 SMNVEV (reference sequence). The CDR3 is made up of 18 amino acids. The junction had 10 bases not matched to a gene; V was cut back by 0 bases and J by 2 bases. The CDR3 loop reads CASSLSLPDRAPYNEQFF. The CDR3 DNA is TGTGCCAGCAGTTTATCGCTACCAGACAGGGCCCCCTACAATGAGCAGTTCTTC.

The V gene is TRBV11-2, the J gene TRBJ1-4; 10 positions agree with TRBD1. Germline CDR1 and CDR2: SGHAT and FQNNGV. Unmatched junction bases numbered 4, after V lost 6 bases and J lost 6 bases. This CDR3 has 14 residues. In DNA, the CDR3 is TGTGCCAGCAGTGCGGGACAGGGGTATGAAAAACTGTTTTTT. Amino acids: CASSAGQGYEKLFF.

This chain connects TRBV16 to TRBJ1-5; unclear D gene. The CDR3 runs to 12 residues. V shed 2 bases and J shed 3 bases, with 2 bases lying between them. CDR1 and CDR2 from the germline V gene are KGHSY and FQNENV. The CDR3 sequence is CASSQPNQPQHF. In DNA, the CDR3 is TGTGCCAGCAGCCAACCCAATCAGCCCCAGCATTTT.

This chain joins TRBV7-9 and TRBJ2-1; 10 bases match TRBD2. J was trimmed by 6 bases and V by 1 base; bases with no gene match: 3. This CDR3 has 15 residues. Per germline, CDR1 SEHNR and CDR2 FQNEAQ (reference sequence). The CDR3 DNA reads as TGTGCCAGCAGCTTAGAGAGACTAGCGGGCAATGAGCAGTTCTTC. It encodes CASSLERLAGNEQFF. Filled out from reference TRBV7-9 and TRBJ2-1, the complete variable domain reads DTGVSQNPRHKITKRGQNVTFRCDPISEHNRLYWYRQTLGQGPEFLTYFQNEAQLEKSRLLSDRFSAERPKGSFSTLEIQRTEQGDSAMYLCASSLERLAGNEQFFGPGTRLTVL.

The CDR3 DNA reads TGTGCCAGCAGTTCAAGTGAGGGGGGATACTCTGGGGCCAACGTCCTGACTTTC. Its protein is CASSSSEGGYSGANVLTF. The rearrangement uses TRBV5-6 and TRBJ2-6; D is tentatively TRBD1 or TRBD2 (6 bases each). In germline, CDR1 is SGHDT, CDR2 YYEEEE. This CDR3 is built from 18 residues. V was cut by 5 bases and J by 0 bases, with 18 bases left in between. Using reference TRBV5-6 and TRBJ2-6 for the parts outside the CDR3, the full variable domain is DAGVTQSPTHLIKTRGQQVTLRCSPKSGHDTVSWYQQALGQGPQFIFQYYEEEERQRGNFPDRFSGHQFPNYSSELNVNALLLGDSALYLCASSSSEGGYSGANVLTFGAGSRLTVL.

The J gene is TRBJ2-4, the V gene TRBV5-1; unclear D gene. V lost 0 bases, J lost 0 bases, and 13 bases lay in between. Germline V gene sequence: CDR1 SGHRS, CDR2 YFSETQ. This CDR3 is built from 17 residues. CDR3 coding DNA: TGCGCCAGCAGCTTGGGCGCGACAACCCTAGCCAAAAACATTCAGTACTTC. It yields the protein CASSLGATTLAKNIQYF.

CDR3 amino acids: CASTGGHFTDTQYF. The CDR3 nucleotides are TGCGCCAGCACGGGGGGCCACTTCACAGATACGCAGTATTTT. The J gene is TRBJ2-3, the V gene TRBV5-1; possible D gene TRBD2, 7 bases. This CDR3 contains 14 residues. CDR1 and CDR2 (germline): SGHRS, YFSETQ. V dropped 6 bases and J dropped 2 bases, with 13 bases sitting between them.

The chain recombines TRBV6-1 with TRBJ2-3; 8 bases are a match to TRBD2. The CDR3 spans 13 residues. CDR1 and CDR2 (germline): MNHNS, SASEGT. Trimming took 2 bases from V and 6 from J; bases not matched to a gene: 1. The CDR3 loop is CASSEREGDTQYF. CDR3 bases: TGTGCCAGCAGTGAACGGGAGGGGGATACGCAGTATTTT.

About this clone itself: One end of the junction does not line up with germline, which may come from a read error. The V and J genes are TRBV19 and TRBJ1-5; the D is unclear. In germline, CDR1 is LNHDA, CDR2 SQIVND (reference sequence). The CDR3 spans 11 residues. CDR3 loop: CAGSEGQPQHF. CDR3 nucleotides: TGTGCCGGTAGTGAGGGCCAGCCCCAGCATTTT.